Each of the 9 T cell receptor beta chains below was sequenced from the same sample in a study of blood T cell repertoires in COVID-19. Generated by immunoSEQ multiplex PCR, the TCRdb table keeps only in-frame clones and is missing some. The data show 100,000 to 150,000 clones, over 60% seen once. The specimen was peripheral blood. The receptors stem from a woman in her seventies with acute or convalescent COVID-19.

The chain couples TRBV7-8 to TRBJ2-1; 14 bases are shared with TRBD2. The CDR3 is 15 residues long. The trim removed 5 bases at V and 9 bases at J, leaving 6 bases unmatched. In germline, CDR1 is SGHVS, CDR2 FQNEAQ. CDR3 sequence: CASSPGLAGAGEQFF. CDR3 DNA sequence: TGTGCCAGCAGCCCGGGACTAGCGGGAGCGGGTGAGCAGTTCTTC.

The V gene is TRBV4-3, the J gene TRBJ1-6; D is possibly TRBD1 (6 bases). The V and J ends lost 0 bases and 7 bases respectively, with 7 bases between them. Looked up from germline, CDR1 is LGHNA and CDR2 is YSLEER. The CDR3 runs 14 residues. The CDR3 coding sequence is TGCGCCAGCAGCCAAGAGAGGGGGAATTCACCCCTCCACTTT. This translates into CASSQERGNSPLHF.

The chain carries TRBV6-5 and TRBJ1-5; a possible D gene is TRBD1 (6 bases). V was clipped by 8 bases and J by 0 bases, with 14 bases between them. Germline loops: CDR1 MNHEY, CDR2 SVGAGI. The CDR3 loop spans 15 amino acids. The CDR3: CASGLSGDSNQPQHF. In DNA form, the CDR3 reads TGTGCCAGCGGATTATCAGGGGATAGCAATCAGCCCCAGCATTTT.

In its sample, this clone was seen once. The chain links TRBV5-1 to TRBJ1-1; D uncertain. Germline assignment: CDR1 SGHRS and CDR2 YFSETQ. Trimming stripped 4 bases from V and 6 bases from J, with 10 bases between. CDR3 length: 12 residues. CDR3 bases: TGCGCCAGCAGCACGGGGAGTTCTGAAGCTTTCTTT. It encodes CASSTGSSEAFF.

The chain uses TRBV6-6 and TRBJ2-1; 8 nucleotides line up with TRBD2. This CDR3 contains 15 residues. Germline loops: CDR1 MNHNY, CDR2 SVGAGI (reference sequence). The V segment lost 4 bases and the J segment 4 bases; nucleotides outside the gene matches: 6. The CDR3 protein is CASSSTSGSYNEQFF. For the CDR3, the DNA is TGTGCCAGCAGTTCCACTAGCGGATCTTACAATGAGCAGTTCTTC.

The chain links TRBV27 to TRBJ1-4; TRBD1 is a possible D gene (6 bases). Germline V lookup: CDR1 MNHEY, CDR2 SMNVEV (reference sequence). Trimming left V 5 bases short and J 8 bases short, with 15 bases between. The CDR3 spans 14 residues. CDR3 loop: CASSQMDSPEKLFF. Written as DNA, the CDR3 is TGTGCCAGCAGTCAAATGGACAGCCCCGAAAAACTGTTTTTT.

V gene TRBV15 combines with J gene TRBJ2-3, with 14 bases that match TRBD2. Losses at the gene ends were 2 bases for V and 4 bases for J; bases not matched to a gene: 5. Germline CDR1 reads LNHNV; CDR2 reads YYDKDF (reference sequence). CDR3 length equals 17 residues. The CDR3 spells CATSRPVTSGRADTQYF. In DNA form, the CDR3 reads TGTGCCACCAGCAGACCCGTGACTAGCGGGAGGGCAGATACGCAGTATTTT. The complete variable domain, with remaining parts taken from reference TRBV15 and TRBJ2-3, reads DAMVIQNPRYQVTQFGKPVTLSCSQTLNHNVMYWYQQKSSQAPKLLFHYYDKDFNNEADTPDNFQSRRPNTSFCFLDIRSPGLGDTAMYLCATSRPVTSGRADTQYFGPGTRLTVL.

This clone came up a few times. The chain uses TRBV12-5 and TRBJ2-7; D may be TRBD1 (5 bases). The V end was cut by 5 bases, the J end by 1 base, with 12 bases between. Germline CDR1 is LGHNT and CDR2 is FRNRAP. This CDR3 has 14 residues. The DNA for the CDR3 is TGTGCTAGTGGTCTGATGGACATATCCTACGAGCAGTACTTC. Amino acid sequence: CASGLMDISYEQYF.

The J gene is TRBJ2-3, the V gene TRBV19; tentatively, D is TRBD1 (6 bases). V was clipped by 0 bases and J by 6 bases, with 13 bases between them. The germline V gene encodes CDR1 LNHDA and CDR2 SQIVND (reference sequence). This CDR3 is 15 amino acids long. The chain's CDR3 is CASSIDHRDMDTQYF. The CDR3 nucleotides read TGTGCCAGTAGTATAGATCATCGGGACATGGATACGCAGTATTTT.